This record looks at one TCR beta chain sequence and its context. The source of the sample is a study of CD8 T cells in Susac syndrome. CD8+ and CD4+ T cells from blood underwent TCR beta sequencing. Controls were drawn from healthy donors and were matched for age and sex. An input of about 0.45 to 1 ug of RNA was subjected to reverse transcription using random hexamers. Amplification of the TCR beta CDR3 was carried out by immunoSEQ multiplex PCR, which spanned a total of 54 Vbeta and 13 Jbeta segments. Using its own MiXCR run on the immunoSEQ multiplex PCR reads, TCRdb lists one record per CDR3 protein. The sample lists 180,000 or so distinct CDR3 sequences, about 95% occurring once. CDR3 size: 15 residues. V shed 0 bases, J shed 1 base, and the junction held 5 bases outside the gene matches. Per the germline V gene, CDR1 is GTSNPN and CDR2 is SVGIG (reference sequence).

The V and J genes are TRBV30 and TRBJ2-5; 7 nucleotides match TRBD1. Sequencing was carried out using CD4+ T cells from PBMCs. This clonotype was obtained from a human donor in good health. The CDR3 is CAWSVIQGSQETQYF. In nucleotides, the CDR3 is TGTGCCTGGAGTGTAATACAGGGGTCCCAAGAGACCCAGTACTTC.